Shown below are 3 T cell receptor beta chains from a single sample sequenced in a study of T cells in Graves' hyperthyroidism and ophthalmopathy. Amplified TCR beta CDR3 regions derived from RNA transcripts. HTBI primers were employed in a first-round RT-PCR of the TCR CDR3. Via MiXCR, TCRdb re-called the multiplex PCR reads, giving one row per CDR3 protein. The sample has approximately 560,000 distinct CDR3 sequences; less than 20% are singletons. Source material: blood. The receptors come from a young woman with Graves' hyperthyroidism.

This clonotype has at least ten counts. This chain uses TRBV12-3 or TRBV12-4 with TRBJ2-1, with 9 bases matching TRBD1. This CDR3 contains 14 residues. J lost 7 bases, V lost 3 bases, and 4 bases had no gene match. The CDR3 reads CASSFVGTGNEQFF. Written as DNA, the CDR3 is TGTGCCAGCAGTTTCGTCGGGACAGGGAATGAGCAGTTCTTC.

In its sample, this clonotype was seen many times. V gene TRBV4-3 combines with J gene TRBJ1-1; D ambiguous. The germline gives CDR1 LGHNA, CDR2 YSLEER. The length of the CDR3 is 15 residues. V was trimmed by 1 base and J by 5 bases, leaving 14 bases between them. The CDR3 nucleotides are TGCGCCAGCAGCCAAGGAGTTTTTGGAGGGACTGAAGCTTTCTTT. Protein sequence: CASSQGVFGGTEAFF.

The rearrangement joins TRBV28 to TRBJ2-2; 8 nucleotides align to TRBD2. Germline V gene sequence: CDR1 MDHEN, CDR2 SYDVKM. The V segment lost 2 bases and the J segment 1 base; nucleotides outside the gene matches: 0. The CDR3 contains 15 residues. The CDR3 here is CASSLRGGNTGELFF. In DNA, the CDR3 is TGTGCCAGCAGTTTACGGGGGGGGAACACCGGGGAGCTGTTTTTT.